Listed below are T cell receptor beta chains from one sample, sequenced in a study of beta chain features in type 1 diabetes. Generated by immunoSEQ multiplex PCR, the TCRdb table keeps only in-frame clones and is missing some. The data hold 40,000 to 45,000 clones, with about half observed a single time. The sample consisted of central memory CD4+ T cells from blood. The receptor source for this set is a woman younger than 35 in good health. Each CDR3 is given with its conserved first and last residue. A D gene is named only where the DNA matches it firmly. Clone size is stated in some rows and not others, as once, few, many or a class when expanded.

J: TRBJ1-1; D: -; size: -; V: TRBV5-1; CDR3: CASSLGNGDTEAFF; DNA: TGCGCCAGCAGCTTGGGGAACGGGGACACTGAAGCTTTCTTT
J: TRBJ2-2; D: -; size: -; V: TRBV27; CDR3: CASSFLASSYTGELFF; DNA: TGTGCCAGCAGTTTTTTAGCTAGCTCCTACACCGGGGAGCTGTTTTTT
J: TRBJ1-2; D: TRBD1; size: -; V: TRBV10-1; CDR3: CASSGDRLTEGYTF; DNA: TGCGCCAGCAGTGGGGACAGGCTCACTGAGGGCTACACCTTC
J: TRBJ2-7; D: -; size: -; V: TRBV5-1; CDR3: CASSSGGTQAYEQYF; DNA: TGCGCCAGCAGCAGTGGGGGGACCCAGGCCTACGAGCAGTACTTC
J: TRBJ2-2; D: -; size: few; V: TRBV19; CDR3: CASSIGGFSTGELFF; DNA: TGTGCCAGTAGTATAGGCGGGTTTAGCACCGGGGAGCTGTTTTTT
J: TRBJ2-1; D: TRBD2; size: few; V: TRBV14; CDR3: CASSQGLAGGNEQFF; DNA: TGTGCCAGCAGCCAAGGGCTAGCGGGAGGAAATGAGCAGTTCTTC
J: TRBJ2-2; D: TRBD2; size: once; V: TRBV5-1; CDR3: CASSGTSGSSAGELFF; DNA: TGCGCCAGCAGCGGGACTAGCGGGAGTTCAGCCGGGGAGCTGTTTTTT
J: TRBJ1-5; D: -; size: -; V: TRBV19; CDR3: CASNQGSHQPQHF; DNA: TGTGCCAGTAACCAGGGCTCCCATCAGCCCCAGCATTTT
J: TRBJ1-1; D: TRBD1; size: -; V: TRBV5-1; CDR3: CASSLAGTGHTEAFF; DNA: TGCGCCAGCAGCTTGGCCGGGACAGGGCACACTGAAGCTTTCTTT
J: TRBJ2-7; D: -; size: -; V: TRBV7-9; CDR3: CASSLGHLRAYEQYF; DNA: TGTGCCAGCAGCTTGGGACATTTAAGGGCCTACGAGCAGTACTTC
J: TRBJ2-1; D: TRBD1; size: -; V: TRBV5-1; CDR3: CASSHRQGSYNEQFF; DNA: TGCGCCAGCAGCCATCGACAGGGGTCCTACAATGAGCAGTTCTTC
J: TRBJ2-1; D: -; size: few; V: TRBV30; CDR3: CAWRFRSSYNEQFF; DNA: TGTGCCTGGAGGTTCCGCAGCTCCTACAATGAGCAGTTCTTC
J: TRBJ2-5; D: TRBD1; size: -; V: TRBV7-9; CDR3: CASSRGTGGSGETQYF; DNA: TGTGCCAGCAGCCGAGGGACAGGGGGCTCGGGAGAGACCCAGTACTTC
J: TRBJ2-7; D: -; size: -; V: TRBV7-9; CDR3: CASSFGRDYEQYF; DNA: TGTGCCAGCAGCTTCGGTAGGGACTACGAGCAGTACTTC
J: TRBJ2-3; D: -; size: few; V: TRBV2; CDR3: CASSEIGDTQYF; DNA: TGTGCCAGCAGTGAAATCGGAGATACGCAGTATTTT
J: TRBJ2-5; D: -; size: -; V: TRBV25-1; CDR3: CASSEFKGYETQYF; DNA: TGTGCCAGCAGTGAATTTAAGGGGTATGAGACCCAGTACTTC
J: TRBJ2-2; D: TRBD2; size: few; V: TRBV11-2; CDR3: CASSSFSKRGRPNTGELFF; DNA: TGTGCCAGCAGCTCCTTCTCGAAGCGGGGGCGCCCGAACACCGGGGAGCTGTTTTTT
J: TRBJ1-6; D: TRBD1; size: -; V: TRBV11-2; CDR3: CASSGQGKSSPLHF; DNA: TGTGCCAGCAGCGGACAGGGGAAGAGTTCACCCCTCCACTTT
J: TRBJ1-2; D: TRBD1; size: -; V: TRBV6-5; CDR3: CASSTDRGKGYTF; DNA: TGTGCCAGCAGTACTGACAGGGGGAAGGGCTACACCTTC
J: TRBJ2-5; D: -; size: -; V: TRBV6-1; CDR3: CASCRGRAPETQYF; DNA: TGTGCCAGCTGTAGGGGCAGGGCCCCAGAGACCCAGTACTTC
J: TRBJ1-5; D: TRBD1; size: few; V: TRBV2; CDR3: CASGRDRGNQPQHF; DNA: TGTGCCAGCGGAAGAGACAGGGGGAATCAGCCCCAGCATTTT
J: TRBJ2-1; D: -; size: few; V: TRBV19; CDR3: CASSIDRWQFF; DNA: TGTGCCAGTAGTATAGATCGGTGGCAGTTCTTC